The rows below give T cell receptor beta chains drawn from one sample of a study of cytomegalovirus exposure and HLA in healthy donors. The repertoire was sequenced with immunoSEQ multiplex PCR; TCRdb's copy has only in-frame clones and lacks some. The table includes hundreds of thousands of clones, around 90% detected once. Sequencing used PBMCs. Receptors originate from a woman aged 18-35 years in good health and CMV-seronegative. CDR3s include the opening cysteine and the closing phenylalanine or tryptophan. The D gene is left open where the match is weak. Size tells how often a clone was seen (once, few, many) or the class of an expanded clone, and some rows leave it out.

NA,TRBV19,TRBJ2-7,NA,CASSVQVSSYEQYF,TGTGCCAGTAGTGTACAGGTTAGCTCCTACGAGCAGTACTTC
NA,TRBV6-1,TRBJ2-3,NA,CASSVREPSFGVRADTQYF,TGTGCCAGCAGTGTAAGGGAACCGTCCTTCGGGGTAAGGGCAGATACGCAGTATTTT
NA,TRBV15,TRBJ1-1,NA,CATSRDSTGSEAFF,TGTGCCACCAGCAGAGATAGCACAGGCTCGGAAGCTTTCTTT
NA,TRBV18,TRBJ1-2,TRBD1,CASSPLRDRAEGYTF,TGTGCCAGCTCACCACTTCGGGACAGAGCTGAAGGCTACACCTTC
NA,TRBV4-1,TRBJ2-3,NA,CASSLKPGGSTDTQYF,TGCGCCAGCAGCCTCAAGCCGGGGGGCAGCACAGATACGCAGTATTTT
NA,TRBV18,TRBJ1-1,TRBD1,CASSPGTGSEAFF,TGTGCCAGCTCACCCGGGACAGGAAGTGAAGCTTTCTTT
NA,TRBV19,TRBJ2-1,TRBD2,CASPSRGGSHNEQFF,TGTGCCAGCCCCTCCCGGGGGGGCTCCCACAATGAGCAGTTCTTC
once,TRBV5-1,TRBJ2-3,TRBD2,CASSGRTSGGKGTDTQYF,TGCGCCAGCAGCGGGAGGACTAGCGGGGGAAAAGGCACAGATACGCAGTATTTT
few,TRBV7-6,TRBJ2-3,TRBD2,CASSIAGGPADTQYF,TGTGCCAGCAGCATAGCGGGGGGGCCCGCAGATACGCAGTATTTT
NA,TRBV5-6,TRBJ2-2,NA,CASSLTGEAYTGELFF,TGTGCCAGCAGCTTGACGGGGGAGGCCTACACCGGGGAGCTGTTTTTT
NA,TRBV19,TRBJ2-6,NA,CASHTGPGANVLTF,TGTGCCAGTCACACAGGGCCTGGGGCCAACGTCCTGACTTTC
NA,TRBV4-1,TRBJ2-7,NA,CASSPKDPWGPALAAYEQYF,TGCGCCAGCAGCCCCAAAGACCCCTGGGGCCCTGCTTTGGCAGCGTACGAGCAGTACTTC
NA,TRBV29-1,TRBJ2-7,NA,CSVEGSSYEQYF,TGCAGCGTTGAGGGGAGCTCCTACGAGCAGTACTTC
NA,TRBV11-2,TRBJ1-1,NA,CASSLEGGPRGAFF,TGTGCCAGCAGCTTAGAGGGGGGGCCCCGAGGGGCTTTCTTT
once,TRBV6-4,TRBJ2-3,TRBD1,CASSDLDRTQYF,TGTGCCAGCAGTGACTTGGACAGGACGCAGTATTTT
NA,TRBV9,TRBJ2-3,NA,CASSVELGTDTQYF,TGTGCCAGCAGCGTAGAACTAGGCACAGATACGCAGTATTTT
NA,TRBV7-3,TRBJ2-1,TRBD2,CASSQLAGGPYEQFF,TGTGCCAGCAGCCAACTAGCGGGGGGGCCCTATGAGCAGTTCTTC
NA,TRBV6-5,TRBJ1-2,NA,CASSLDNYGYIF,TGTGCCAGCAGCCTCGATAACTATGGCTACATCTTC
NA,TRBV28,TRBJ2-3,TRBD2,CASSFLHHIAGGTDTQYF,TGTGCCAGCAGTTTCCTACATCATATAGCGGGGGGCACAGATACGCAGTATTTT
NA,TRBV5-6,TRBJ1-2,NA,CASSPTGYGYTF,TGTGCCAGCAGCCCGACAGGCTATGGCTACACCTTC
NA,TRBV2,TRBJ2-2,TRBD2,CASRGLAVRAGELFF,TGTGCCAGCAGGGGACTAGCGGTTAGGGCCGGGGAGCTGTTTTTT
NA,TRBV6-4,TRBJ2-1,TRBD2,CASSVLAGGLSLFF,TGTGCCAGCAGTGTACTAGCGGGGGGCCTGTCCCTGTTCTTC
NA,TRBV2,TRBJ1-1,TRBD1,CARGQGYTEAFF,TGTGCCAGAGGACAGGGCTACACTGAAGCTTTCTTT
NA,TRBV7-8,TRBJ2-2,TRBD1,CASRPTRISVGRDRDFTGELFF,TGTGCCAGCCGTCCCACCCGCATTAGCGTGGGACGGGACAGGGATTTCACCGGGGAGCTGTTTTTT
once,TRBV7-9,TRBJ2-7,TRBD1,CASSLGQGANEQYF,TGTGCCAGCAGCCTTGGACAGGGTGCTAACGAGCAGTACTTC
NA,TRBV6-5,TRBJ1-2,TRBD1,CASSYFARGQSGYTF,TGTGCCAGCAGTTACTTTGCCAGGGGGCAAAGTGGGTACACCTTC
few,TRBV6-1,TRBJ1-4,NA,CASSGEGTWEKLFF,TGTGCCAGCAGTGGCGAAGGGACATGGGAAAAACTGTTTTTT
few,TRBV19,TRBJ1-2,NA,CATADYPAGYGYTF,TGTGCCACCGCGGACTACCCAGCGGGCTATGGCTACACCTTC
once,TRBV29-1,TRBJ1-1,NA,CSVAGKMNTEAFF,TGCAGCGTGGCGGGGAAGATGAACACTGAAGCTTTCTTT
NA,TRBV6-5,TRBJ1-6,TRBD1,CASRTGTAFNSPLHF,TGTGCCAGCAGAACCGGGACAGCTTTTAATTCACCCCTCCACTTT
NA,TRBV11-2,TRBJ2-2,TRBD2,CASSLGLAGGRTGELFF,TGTGCCAGCAGCTTAGGCCTAGCGGGGGGGCGCACCGGGGAGCTGTTTTTT
NA,TRBV7-3,TRBJ1-1,NA,CASRSAVITEAFF,TGTGCCAGCAGGTCCGCGGTGATCACTGAAGCTTTCTTT
NA,TRBV5-3,TRBJ2-1,NA,CARSSRAGALLISSYNEQFF,TGTGCCAGAAGCTCCCGGGCGGGGGCCCTCCTAATAAGCTCCTACAATGAGCAGTTCTTC
NA,TRBV7-3,TRBJ1-2,TRBD1,CASSLNPGTGGYGYTF,TGTGCCAGCAGCTTAAACCCCGGGACAGGCGGCTATGGCTACACCTTC
NA,TRBV9,TRBJ2-3,NA,CASSLQTGSTDTQYF,TGTGCCAGCAGCTTACAGACAGGTAGCACAGATACGCAGTATTTT
few,TRBV25-1,TRBJ1-1,NA,CASSVHRVNTEAFF,TGTGCCAGCAGTGTCCACAGGGTGAACACTGAAGCTTTCTTT
NA,TRBV10-3,TRBJ1-1,NA,CAIRTGNTEAFF,TGTGCCATCAGGACAGGGAACACTGAAGCTTTCTTT
NA,TRBV27,TRBJ1-2,NA,CASSLFRSIDGYTF,TGTGCCAGCAGTTTATTCCGGAGTATAGACGGCTACACCTTC
NA,TRBV4-1,TRBJ2-2,TRBD2,CASSQDLSGTYTGELFF,TGCGCCAGCAGCCAAGATCTTAGCGGGACTTACACCGGGGAGCTGTTTTTT
NA,TRBV30,TRBJ1-1,NA,CAWSLGTFNTEAFF,TGTGCCTGGAGTCTGGGCACCTTCAACACTGAAGCTTTCTTT
once,TRBV5-1,TRBJ1-4,TRBD1,CASSLGQGRMEKLFF,TGCGCCAGCAGCTTGGGACAGGGCCGGATGGAAAAACTGTTTTTT
NA,TRBV9,TRBJ2-7,TRBD2,CASSASGGHPYEQYF,TGTGCCAGCAGCGCTAGCGGGGGGCACCCCTACGAGCAGTACTTC
NA,TRBV7-6,TRBJ2-1,NA,CASSSQGNEQFF,TGTGCCAGCAGCTCCCAGGGCAATGAGCAGTTCTTC
NA,TRBV13,TRBJ2-1,TRBD1,CASSFGTGYNEQFF,TGTGCCAGCAGCTTCGGGACAGGGTACAATGAGCAGTTCTTC
NA,TRBV27,TRBJ2-7,TRBD1,CASSGGTGYEQYF,TGTGCCAGCAGTGGTGGGACAGGTTACGAGCAGTACTTC
NA,TRBV11-2,TRBJ2-5,TRBD2,CASSLDAGGIKKHKETQYF,TGTGCCAGCAGCTTAGACGCGGGGGGGATTAAGAAACATAAAGAGACCCAGTACTTC
NA,TRBV6-1,TRBJ2-7,TRBD2,CASMIAGGTYEQYF,TGTGCCAGTATGATAGCGGGGGGGACCTACGAGCAGTACTTC
NA,TRBV6-5,TRBJ2-1,TRBD2,CASRYGTSGYNEQFF,TGTGCCAGCAGATACGGGACTAGCGGTTACAATGAGCAGTTCTTC
NA,TRBV27,TRBJ2-3,NA,CASSLSRLDTQYF,TGTGCCAGCAGTTTATCGAGGCTAGATACGCAGTATTTT
NA,TRBV5-1,TRBJ2-5,TRBD2,CASSLEASGVETQYF,TGCGCCAGCAGCTTGGAGGCTAGCGGGGTGGAGACCCAGTACTTC
NA,TRBV9,TRBJ1-4,NA,CASTRGRGAANEKLFF,TGTGCCAGCACCCGGGGGAGGGGAGCGGCTAATGAAAAACTGTTTTTT